This T cell receptor (beta chain) was recovered during a study of T-cell reconstitution after alpha-beta-depleted transplantation in children. Of note for this clonotype: Its antigen is unknown.

The CDR3 is 14 residues long. V gave up 8 bases and J gave up 5 bases; unmatched junction bases: 6. Germline V lookup: CDR1 SEHNR, CDR2 FQNEAQ (reference sequence). General observations from the study: Surviving recipient T cells and thymic progenitors produced the high day-60 TCRbeta diversity seen in some patients. Several hundred expanded graft clones reportedly supplied alpha-beta T cells about two months after transplant.

A library of TCRbeta sequences, prepared with unique molecular identifiers, was generated. Via MiXCR, TCRdb re-called the PCR reads, giving one row per CDR3 protein. The profile shows about 580,000 distinct CDR3 sequences, 20% to 30% of them singletons. The chain combines TRBV7-9 with TRBJ2-1, with 10 bases aligning to TRBD2. Source: PBMCs, taken before TCRalphabeta/CD19-depleted stem cell transplant. This receptor was obtained from a boy under three years old with Wiskott-Aldrich syndrome, due to receive a stem cell transplant. The CDR3 protein is CASGLAGGHNEQFF. DNA for the CDR3: TGTGCCAGCGGATTAGCGGGGGGCCACAATGAGCAGTTCTTC.